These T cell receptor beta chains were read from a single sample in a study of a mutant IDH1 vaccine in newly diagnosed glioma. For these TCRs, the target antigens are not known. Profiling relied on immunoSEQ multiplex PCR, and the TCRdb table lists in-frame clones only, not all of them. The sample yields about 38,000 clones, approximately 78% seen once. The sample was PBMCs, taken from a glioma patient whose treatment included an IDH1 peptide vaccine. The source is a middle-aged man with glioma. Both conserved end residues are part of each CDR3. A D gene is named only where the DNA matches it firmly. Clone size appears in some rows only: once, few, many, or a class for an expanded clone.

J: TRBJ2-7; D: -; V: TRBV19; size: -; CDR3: CASSIGPGPYYEQYF; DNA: TGTGCCAGTAGTATTGGGCCAGGGCCCTACTACGAGCAGTACTTC
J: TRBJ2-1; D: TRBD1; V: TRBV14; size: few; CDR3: CASSETGGYNNEQFF; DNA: TGTGCCAGCAGCGAGACAGGGGGTTATAACAATGAGCAGTTCTTC
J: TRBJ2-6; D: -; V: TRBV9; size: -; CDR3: CASSVYYRPSGANVLTF; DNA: TGTGCCAGCAGCGTGTACTACCGGCCCTCCGGGGCCAACGTCCTGACTTTC
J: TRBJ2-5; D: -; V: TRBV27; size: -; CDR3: CASSRPGTEEETQYF; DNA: TGTGCCAGCAGCCGTCCCGGGACGGAGGAGGAGACCCAGTACTTC
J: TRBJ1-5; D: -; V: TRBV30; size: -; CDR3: CAWSVDAREPQHF; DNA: TGTGCCTGGAGTGTCGACGCCCGGGAGCCCCAGCATTTT
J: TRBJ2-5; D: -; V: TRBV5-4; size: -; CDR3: CASSLETLPGETQYF; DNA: TGTGCCAGCAGCTTGGAGACCCTCCCGGGGGAGACCCAGTACTTC
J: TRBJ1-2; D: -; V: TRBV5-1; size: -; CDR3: CASSGGGDNYGYTF; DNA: TGCGCCAGCAGCGGGGGGGGCGATAACTATGGCTACACCTTC
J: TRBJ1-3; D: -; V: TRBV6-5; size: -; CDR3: CASSYSTQGNTIYF; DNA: TGTGCCAGCAGTTACTCGACTCAGGGAAACACCATATATTTT
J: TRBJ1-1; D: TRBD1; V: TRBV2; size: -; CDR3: CASRRTGGAGNTEAFF; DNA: TGTGCCAGCAGGAGGACAGGGGGCGCCGGGAACACTGAAGCTTTCTTT
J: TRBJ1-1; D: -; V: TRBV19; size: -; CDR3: CASRGGTMNTEAFF; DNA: TGTGCCAGTAGAGGGGGGACGATGAACACTGAAGCTTTCTTT
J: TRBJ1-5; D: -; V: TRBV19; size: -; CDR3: CASSTPGGGSNQPQHF; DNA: TGTGCCAGTAGCACCCCAGGTGGAGGGAGCAATCAGCCCCAGCATTTT
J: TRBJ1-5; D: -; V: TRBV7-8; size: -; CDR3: CASSRGSSYASGQPQHF; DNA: TGTGCCAGCAGCCGGGGCAGTAGTTATGCCTCAGGTCAGCCCCAGCATTTT
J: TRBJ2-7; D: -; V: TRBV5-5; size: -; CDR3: CASSETGPFEQYF; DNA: TGTGCCAGCAGCGAGACTGGGCCCTTCGAGCAGTACTTC
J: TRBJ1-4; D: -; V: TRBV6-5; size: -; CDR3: CASSAPPQF; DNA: TGTGCCAGCAGTGCCCCACCTCAATTT
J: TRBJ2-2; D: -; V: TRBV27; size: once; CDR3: CASSIFANTGELFF; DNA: TGTGCCAGCAGCATTTTCGCGAACACCGGGGAGCTGTTTTTT
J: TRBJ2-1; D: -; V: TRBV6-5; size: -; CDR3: CASSYSILASDEQFF; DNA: TGTGCCAGCAGTTACTCGATTCTAGCGTCGGATGAGCAGTTCTTC
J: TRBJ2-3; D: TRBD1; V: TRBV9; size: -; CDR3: CASTGTGETTDTQYF; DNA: TGTGCCAGCACCGGGACAGGAGAAACGACAGATACGCAGTATTTT
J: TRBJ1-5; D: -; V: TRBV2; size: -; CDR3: CASKTDSNQPQHF; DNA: TGTGCCAGCAAGACTGATAGCAATCAGCCCCAGCATTTT
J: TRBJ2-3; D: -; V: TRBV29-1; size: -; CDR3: CSVRPWGGAGTDTQYF; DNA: TGCAGCGTCCGCCCCTGGGGGGGGGCAGGGACAGATACGCAGTATTTT
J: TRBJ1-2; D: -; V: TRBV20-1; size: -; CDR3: CSATGGGYTF; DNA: TGCAGTGCTACCGGCGGCGGCTACACCTTC
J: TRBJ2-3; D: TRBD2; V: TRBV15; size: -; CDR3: CATSGGGPTDTQYF; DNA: TGTGCCACCAGCGGGGGGGGACCCACAGATACGCAGTATTTT
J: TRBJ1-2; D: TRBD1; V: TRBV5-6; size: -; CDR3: CASSSRGTRYGYTF; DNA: TGTGCCAGCAGCTCCAGGGGGACGAGGTATGGCTACACCTTC
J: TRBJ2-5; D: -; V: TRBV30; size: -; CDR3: CAWSARAEETQYF; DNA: TGTGCCTGGAGTGCACGAGCGGAGGAGACCCAGTACTTC
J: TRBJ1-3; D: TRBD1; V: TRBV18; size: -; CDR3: CASSPINRGSAGNTIYF; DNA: TGTGCCAGCTCACCAATTAACAGGGGATCAGCTGGAAACACCATATATTTT
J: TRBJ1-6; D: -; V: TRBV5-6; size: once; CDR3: CASSEERGDSPLHF; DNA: TGTGCCAGCAGCGAAGAGAGGGGGGATTCACCCCTCCACTTT
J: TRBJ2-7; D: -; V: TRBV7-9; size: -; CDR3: CASTPLGLSYEQYF; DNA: TGTGCCAGCACCCCACTAGGCCTCTCCTACGAGCAGTACTTC
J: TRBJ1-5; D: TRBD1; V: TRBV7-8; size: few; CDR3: CASSTGTATNQPQHF; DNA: TGTGCCAGCAGCACCGGGACAGCCACCAATCAGCCCCAGCATTTT
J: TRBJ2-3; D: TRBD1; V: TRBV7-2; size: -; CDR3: CASSGAAARGDTQYF; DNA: TGTGCCAGCAGCGGCGCGGCGGCCAGGGGGGATACGCAGTATTTT
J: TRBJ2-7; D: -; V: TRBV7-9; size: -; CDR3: CASSGTIPHEQYF; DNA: TGTGCCAGCAGCGGGACAATCCCCCACGAGCAGTACTTC
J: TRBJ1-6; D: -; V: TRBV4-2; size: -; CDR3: CASSQDRAPRGNSPLHF; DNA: TGTGCCAGCAGCCAAGATCGGGCCCCCAGGGGTAATTCACCCCTCCACTTT
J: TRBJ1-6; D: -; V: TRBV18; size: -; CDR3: CASSPGIQGGSPLHF; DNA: TGTGCCAGCTCACCAGGGATACAGGGAGGTTCACCCCTCCACTTT
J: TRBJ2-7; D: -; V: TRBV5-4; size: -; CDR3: CASSLLGSRYEQYF; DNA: TGTGCCAGCAGCTTGCTGGGCAGCCGCTACGAGCAGTACTTC
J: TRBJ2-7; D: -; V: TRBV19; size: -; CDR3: CASSPRGGNSYEQYF; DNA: TGTGCCAGTAGTCCGAGAGGGGGAAACTCCTACGAGCAGTACTTC
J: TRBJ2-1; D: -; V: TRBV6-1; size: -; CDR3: CASSGTTGTEQFF; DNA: TGTGCCAGCAGTGGTACGACGGGCACTGAGCAGTTCTTC
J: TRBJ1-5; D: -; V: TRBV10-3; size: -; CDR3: CAISESGGRQPQHF; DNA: TGTGCCATCAGTGAGTCAGGGGGGAGGCAGCCCCAGCATTTT